This paragraph reports one T cell receptor (beta chain). The antigen is not known. The data were obtained in a study of T cell responses to AZD1222 COVID-19 vaccine. Study context: Second-dose recipients at about 4 or about 12 weeks were treated as one pooled group.

Germline assignment: CDR1 MNHEY and CDR2 SMNVEV (reference sequence). CDR3 length: 17 amino acids. J gave up 0 bases and V 3 bases, and 8 bases lay outside the gene matches. TCRdb's copy holds only in-frame clones and misses some; the assay was immunoSEQ multiplex PCR. The repertoire holds over 120,000 clones, with roughly 93% as singletons. Findings and limits, study-wide: Repertoire sampling happened only post peak T cell response.

The sequenced sample was peripheral blood, obtained on day 0 of AZD1222 vaccination. The chain carries TRBV27 and TRBJ1-1; 9 bases fit TRBD1. The sequence was collected from an adult in good health. The chain's CDR3 is CASSFLGTGFMNTEAFF. The CDR3 nucleotides read TGTGCCAGCAGTTTCCTCGGGACAGGGTTTATGAACACTGAAGCTTTCTTT.